These 32 T cell receptor beta chains share one sample of origin, sequenced in a study of shared clonotypes between healthy human individuals. Using immunoSEQ multiplex PCR, the repertoire was profiled, and TCRdb retains in-frame clones only, with some absent. The sample includes 2 million to 2.5 million clones, 93% of them seen just once. Sequencing input: naive CD4+ T cells from PBMCs. Subset specified: CD45RA+ positively selected. The receptors here all came from a man between 18 and 29 years old in good health. Some clones in this sample may be carry-over from other donors' samples.

Regarding this clone: One junction end does not reproduce the germline sequence, and a read error may be involved. This sample includes further DNA sequences coding for the same CDR3. The rearrangement joins TRBV5-4 to TRBJ2-7, with D tentatively TRBD2 (6 bases). This CDR3 region has 14 residues. Germline CDR1 reads SGHNT; CDR2 reads YYREEE (reference sequence). The CDR3 reads CASSLVGGSYEQYF. The CDR3 DNA is TGTGCCAGCAGTTTGGTGGGGGGCTCCTACGAGCAGTACTTC.

This chain links TRBV5-1 with TRBJ2-3, with D perhaps assigned TRBD1 or TRBD2 (5 bases each). V was cut by 4 bases and J by 0 bases, with 9 bases left in between. CDR1 is SGHRS, CDR2 YFSETQ, per germline. The CDR3 length is 14 residues. CDR3 region: CASSGAGSTDTQYF. CDR3 coding DNA: TGCGCCAGCAGCGGGGCGGGCAGCACAGATACGCAGTATTTT.

The genes are TRBV5-4 and TRBJ2-7; 7 nucleotides agree with TRBD2. CDR1 and CDR2 (germline): SGHNT, YYREEE (reference sequence). The V and J ends lost 4 bases and 6 bases, in that order; junction bases with no gene match: 10. This CDR3 is built from 14 residues. The CDR3 loop reads CASSGGGSLREQYF. CDR3 bases: TGTGCCAGCAGCGGTGGCGGGAGTCTTCGCGAGCAGTACTTC.

CDR3 DNA sequence: TGCGCCAGCAGCTTCCGGGGCGAGGGGGAGCTGTTTTTT. It specifies CASSFRGEGELFF. V gene TRBV5-1 combines with J gene TRBJ2-2; D is tentatively TRBD1 or TRBD2 (5 bases each). The germline CDR1 and CDR2 sequences are SGHRS and YFSETQ. Between the trimmed V and J ends, which lost 2 bases and 8 bases, there was a span of 10 bases. The CDR3 covers 13 residues.

The rearrangement joins TRBV27 to TRBJ2-6, with 9 bases that match TRBD1. V shed 2 bases and J 2 bases; nucleotides not matched to a gene: 19. The CDR3 runs 22 residues. Germline V gives CDR1 MNHEY, CDR2 SMNVEV (reference sequence). As DNA, the CDR3 is TGTGCCAGCAGTTTAATATCGGGACGACCGGGACAGGGTAATCCTGGGGCCAACGTCCTGACTTTC. Translated, it gives CASSLISGRPGQGNPGANVLTF.

This clone showed up just a few times. The sample contains more than one DNA sequence encoding this CDR3. The chain carries TRBV30 and TRBJ1-5; no firm D call. This CDR3 has 13 residues. Between the trimmed V and J ends, which lost 0 bases and 5 bases, there was a span of 8 bases. Germline V gene sequence: CDR1 GTSNPN, CDR2 SVGIG (reference sequence). The CDR3 region is CAWSVGGDQPQHF. The CDR3 nucleotides read TGTGCCTGGAGTGTCGGTGGCGATCAGCCCCAGCATTTT.

The chain carries TRBV5-1 and TRBJ2-3; no reliable D call. This CDR3 contains 15 residues. The ends were cut back, 0 bases at V and 2 bases at J, with 10 bases in the middle. The germline gives CDR1 SGHRS, CDR2 YFSETQ. The CDR3 nucleotides are TGCGCCAGCAGCTTGGGGGTCAGTTACACAGATACGCAGTATTTT. Translated: CASSLGVSYTDTQYF.

The chain has TRBV6-1 and TRBJ2-7; 12 positions match TRBD2. The CDR3 runs to 17 residues. Trimming at V came to 4 bases and at J to 2 bases, leaving 9 bases not matched to a gene. Germline V CDR1 and CDR2: MNHNS, SASEGT. This CDR3 reads CASSVLDLAGGAYEQYF. The CDR3 nucleotides are TGTGCCAGCAGTGTTTTGGACCTAGCGGGAGGGGCCTACGAGCAGTACTTC.

As to this clone: Other DNA sequences in this sample translate to the same CDR3. The V gene is TRBV28, the J gene TRBJ2-7; 7 nucleotides agree with TRBD1. Germline V lookup: CDR1 MDHEN, CDR2 SYDVKM. CDR3 length equals 14 residues. The trim removed 5 bases at V and 4 bases at J, leaving 8 bases unmatched. CDR3 protein: CASSPPGQIYEQYF. In DNA form, the CDR3 reads TGTGCCAGCAGTCCCCCGGGACAGATATACGAGCAGTACTTC.

This clone has a single count. J is TRBJ2-7 and V is TRBV7-9, with TRBD1 identical over 7 bases. CDR3 length equals 14 residues. The germline CDR1 and CDR2 sequences are SEHNR and FQNEAQ (reference sequence). The junction had 5 bases not matched to a gene; V was cut back by 4 bases and J by 2 bases. CDR3 amino acids: CASSSRQGTYEQYF. The CDR3 nucleotides read TGTGCCAGCAGCTCCCGACAGGGAACCTACGAGCAGTACTTC. Based on the CDR3 plus reference TRBV7-9 and TRBJ2-7, the full variable domain is DTGVSQNPRHKITKRGQNVTFRCDPISEHNRLYWYRQTLGQGPEFLTYFQNEAQLEKSRLLSDRFSAERPKGSFSTLEIQRTEQGDSAMYLCASSSRQGTYEQYFGPGTRLTVT.

The chain has TRBV6-5 and TRBJ2-3; 10 positions match TRBD2. The junction had 4 bases not matched to a gene; V was cut back by 0 bases and J by 4 bases. CDR1 is MNHEY and CDR2 is SVGAGI in the germline V gene. The CDR3 consists of 16 residues. CDR3 DNA: TGTGCCAGCAGTTACTCTCTAGCGGGAGCGTCAGATACGCAGTATTTT. This sequence encodes CASSYSLAGASDTQYF.

CDR3 bases: TGTGCCAGCAGTTTCCCAGAAGGTAACTACAATGAGCAGTTCTTC. The encoded protein is CASSFPEGNYNEQFF. The chain joins TRBV28 to TRBJ2-1; D is undetermined. Germline V gives CDR1 MDHEN, CDR2 SYDVKM. The length of the CDR3 is 15 residues. V was cut by 3 bases and J by 3 bases, with 12 bases left in between.

The chain combines TRBV28 with TRBJ2-1; 10 nucleotides match TRBD1. This CDR3 is built from 14 residues. Germline values: CDR1 MDHEN, CDR2 SYDVKM. V lost 5 bases to trimming and J lost 9 bases; unmatched junction nucleotides: 7. CDR3 DNA: TGTGCCAGCAGTCCTCCGGGACAGGGGTCTGAGCAGTTCTTC. This gives the protein CASSPPGQGSEQFF.

This clone was found once. This sequence joins TRBV28 and TRBJ1-5; the D gene is possibly TRBD1 (6 bases). Germline lookup yields CDR1 MDHEN and CDR2 SYDVKM. Trimming removed 8 bases at V and 0 bases at J, with 23 bases between. The CDR3 is 18 amino acids. The CDR3 protein is CASRELGANSYSNQPQHF. CDR3 in DNA: TGTGCCAGCCGCGAACTGGGGGCCAACTCGTATAGCAATCAGCCCCAGCATTTT.

This clone appeared a single time. Within the sample, other DNA sequences also encode this same CDR3. The chain uses TRBV28 and TRBJ1-2, with TRBD1 as a possible D gene (5 bases). Deletions cut 5 bases from V and 2 bases from J, with 6 bases between. Germline-derived CDR1 and CDR2 are MDHEN and SYDVKM. The CDR3 length is 12 residues. CDR3 residues: CASSPGNYGYTF. Here the CDR3 DNA reads TGTGCCAGCAGTCCAGGGAACTATGGCTACACCTTC.

With regard to this clone: Possible read error: a much larger clone is one base away. The same CDR3 is also encoded by other DNA sequences in this sample. The chain carries TRBV5-1 and TRBJ1-5; D is ambiguous. Trimming removed 1 base at V and 2 bases at J, with 4 bases between. The CDR3 loop spans 13 amino acids. The germline V gene has CDR1 SGHRS and CDR2 YFSETQ. DNA for the CDR3: TGCGCCAGCAGCTTGCAGGGCAATCAGCCCCAGCATTTT. Translation gives CASSLQGNQPQHF.

V is TRBV29-1 and J is TRBJ2-1; 7 positions agree with TRBD2. This CDR3 has 14 amino acids. The J segment lost 6 bases and the V segment lost 2 bases, leaving 7 bases of the junction unmatched. Looked up from germline, CDR1 is SQVTM and CDR2 is ANQGSEA. The CDR3: CSVERAGAPNEQFF. In DNA, the CDR3 is TGCAGCGTTGAAAGGGCGGGAGCCCCCAATGAGCAGTTCTTC.

The gene calls are TRBV29-1 and TRBJ2-7; D gene uncertain. CDR1 is SQVTM and CDR2 is ANQGSEA in the germline V gene. V was cut by 2 bases and J by 4 bases, with 12 bases left in between. This CDR3 has 13 residues. The CDR3 DNA reads as TGCAGCGTTGAAAGGCAGAGCCCTTACGAGCAGTACTTC. It codes for CSVERQSPYEQYF.

This clone has just one count. V usage is TRBV7-3 and J usage is TRBJ2-2, with D unclear. The CDR3 loop spans 14 amino acids. The ends were cut back, 4 bases at V and 1 base at J, with 7 bases in the middle. Germline loops: CDR1 SGHTA, CDR2 FQGTGA. CDR3 sequence: CASSSPQNTGELFF. CDR3 DNA: TGTGCCAGCAGCTCCCCCCAGAACACCGGGGAGCTGTTTTTT.

This sequence joins TRBV5-4 and TRBJ1-3; no clear D. The germline V gene encodes CDR1 SGHNT and CDR2 YYREEE (reference sequence). V lost 0 bases, J lost 0 bases, and 7 bases lay in between. CDR3 length: 15 residues. CDR3 sequence (DNA): TGTGCCAGCAGCTTGGGCACAGCCTCTGGAAACACCATATATTTT. It specifies CASSLGTASGNTIYF.

This rearrangement joins TRBV28 to TRBJ1-1; 7 bases agree with TRBD1. This CDR3 has 14 residues. Germline V CDR1 and CDR2: MDHEN, SYDVKM. The V and J ends lost 2 bases and 6 bases, in that order; junction bases with no gene match: 6. The CDR3 coding sequence is TGTGCCAGCAGTTTAGCCGGGACAGCAGCTGAAGCTTTCTTT. Its translation: CASSLAGTAAEAFF.

With regard to this clone: This CDR3 is also generated by other DNA sequences in the sample. The chain couples TRBV4-2 to TRBJ2-5; D is uncertain. V was clipped by 1 base and J by 1 base, with 4 bases between them. The CDR3 runs 13 residues. Looked up from germline, CDR1 is LGHNA and CDR2 is YNFKEQ. The CDR3, as DNA: TGTGCCAGCAGCCAAGGAGCCCAAGAGACCCAGTACTTC. This codes for CASSQGAQETQYF.

This chain connects TRBV5-1 to TRBJ2-2; the D call may be TRBD1 or TRBD2 (5 bases each). Trimming shortened V by 4 bases and J by 1 base, and 11 bases separated the two germline ends. Germline V gene data show CDR1 as SGHRS and CDR2 as YFSETQ. CDR3 length: 15 amino acids. The CDR3 spells CASSTGRVNTGELFF. CDR3 in DNA: TGCGCCAGCAGCACGGGACGTGTGAACACCGGGGAGCTGTTTTTT.

The V call is TRBV2, the J call TRBJ2-1; 8 positions agree with TRBD2. In germline, CDR1 is SNHLY, CDR2 FYNNEI. V gave up 3 bases and J gave up 9 bases; unmatched junction bases: 4. This CDR3 is built from 13 residues. The CDR3 DNA reads TGTGCCAGCAGTGAGGGACTAGTAAGTGAGCAGTTCTTC. The encoded protein is CASSEGLVSEQFF.

DNA for the CDR3: TGTGCCAGCAGCCGGACTAGCGGGAGATACCGCTACAATGAGCAGTTCTTC. It yields the protein CASSRTSGRYRYNEQFF. The chain uses TRBV27 and TRBJ2-1; TRBD2 aligns across 13 bases. Trimming at V came to 6 bases and at J to 3 bases, leaving 8 bases not matched to a gene. This CDR3 has 17 amino acids. Germline V gene data show CDR1 as MNHEY and CDR2 as SMNVEV (reference sequence).

This clone was picked up a small number of times. At the DNA level, this CDR3 is encoded by other sequences in the same sample as well. The V and J genes are TRBV28 and TRBJ1-1; D gene uncertain. Germline values: CDR1 MDHEN, CDR2 SYDVKM. The CDR3 is 12 residues long. Trimming left V 5 bases short and J 7 bases short, with 11 bases between. The CDR3 sequence is CASSLLGSEAFF. The CDR3 DNA follows: TGTGCCAGCAGTCTGCTCGGCAGTGAAGCTTTCTTT. The full variable domain, rest sourced from reference TRBV28 and TRBJ1-1, is DVKVTQSSRYLVKRTGEKVFLECVQDMDHENMFWYRQDPGLGLRLIYFSYDVKMKEKGDIPEGYSVSREKKERFSLILESASTNQTSMYLCASSLLGSEAFFGQGTRLTVV.

The chain has TRBV11-2 and TRBJ2-3; no firm D call. Germline-derived CDR1 and CDR2 are SGHAT and FQNNGV. CDR3 length: 15 amino acids. With 5 bases removed from V and 0 bases from J, the gap between germline ends came to 12 bases. The CDR3 region has the DNA TGTGCCAGCAGCCCGATACACGGGAGCACAGATACGCAGTATTTT. Translating it yields CASSPIHGSTDTQYF.

The CDR3 bases are TGTGCCAGCAGAGAAAGGCTAGCGGGAGAGGTAGGCACCACAGATACGCAGTATTTT. Its translation: CASRERLAGEVGTTDTQYF. The rearrangement joins TRBV6-1 to TRBJ2-3; 10 bases map to TRBD2. Germline V gene sequence: CDR1 MNHNS, CDR2 SASEGT. V trimming: 6 bases; J trimming: 2 bases; junction bases outside the gene matches: 17. The CDR3 is made up of 19 amino acids.

This chain links TRBV25-1 with TRBJ2-1; 7 positions match TRBD2. V lost 4 bases to trimming and J lost 6 bases; unmatched junction nucleotides: 12. The CDR3 runs 16 residues. Germline-derived CDR1 and CDR2 are MGHDK and SYGVNS. The CDR3 protein is CASSGRGSGFINEQFF. CDR3 DNA: TGTGCCAGCAGTGGGCGGGGGAGTGGATTCATCAATGAGCAGTTCTTC.

The genes are TRBV7-6 and TRBJ1-2; 9 bases align to TRBD1. CDR3 length: 14 amino acids. The junction had 5 bases not matched to a gene; V was cut back by 1 base and J by 8 bases. Germline-derived CDR1 and CDR2 are SGHVS and FNYEAQ. For the CDR3, the DNA is TGTGCCAGCAGCTTAGAAGCCGGACAGGGGGGCTACACCTTC. It is translated as CASSLEAGQGGYTF.

The chain carries TRBV28 and TRBJ1-5; 8 bases map to TRBD1. CDR1 is MDHEN and CDR2 is SYDVKM in the germline V gene. Trimming cost V 6 bases and J 2 bases; bases outside gene matches: 3. CDR3 length: 14 residues. CDR3 nucleotide sequence: TGTGCCAGCAGCTCACAGGGGGGCAATCAGCCCCAGCATTTT. It translates to CASSSQGGNQPQHF.

V is TRBV12-5 and J is TRBJ2-6; the D is unclear. CDR1 and CDR2 (germline): LGHNT, FRNRAP. The CDR3 length is 15 residues. V was shortened by 2 bases and J by 2 bases, with 7 bases between the two germline ends. CDR3 region: CASGLSAPGANVLTF. The CDR3 DNA reads as TGTGCTAGTGGTTTGTCGGCGCCTGGGGCCAACGTCCTGACTTTC.